The 8 T cell receptor beta chains below were found in one sample sequenced in a study of patients and donors after allogeneic stem cell transplantation. TCRdb re-called the RT-PCR reads through MiXCR, storing one row per CDR3 protein. The sample shows roughly 200,000 distinct CDR3 sequences, about 40% of them seen only once. The sequencing sample was made of blood, either unsorted or a sorted T cell fraction (not recorded which). These receptors were taken from a human donor who was either an allogeneic HSCT recipient or a stem cell or donor lymphocyte infusion donor (not recorded which). It is not recorded whose cells these are; they may come from a transplant donor.

This chain uses TRBV7-9 with TRBJ1-6; D is unclear. Trimming pared 5 bases from V and 13 bases from J, leaving 24 bases between. CDR1 is SEHNR and CDR2 is FQNEAQ in the germline V gene (reference sequence). The CDR3 is 16 residues long. The CDR3 bases are TGTGCCAGCAGCCACTGGACGGACCGCTATCCCCAGCCCCTCCACTTT. Amino acids: CASSHWTDRYPQPLHF. The entire variable domain, with the rest obtained from reference TRBV7-9 and TRBJ1-6, is as follows: DTGVSQNPRHKITKRGQNVTFRCDPISEHNRLYWYRQTLGQGPEFLTYFQNEAQLEKSRLLSDRFSAERPKGSFSTLEIQRTEQGDSAMYLCASSHWTDRYPQPLHFGNGTRLTVT.

The chain carries TRBV4-3 and TRBJ2-2, with 8 bases fitting TRBD2. This CDR3 is built from 16 residues. CDR1 and CDR2 (germline): LGHNA, YSLEER. Trimming removed 3 bases from V and 4 bases from J; junction bases left unmatched: 7. The chain's CDR3 is CASSHGSGIGTGELFF. As DNA, the CDR3 is TGCGCCAGCAGCCATGGTAGCGGGATAGGCACCGGGGAGCTGTTTTTT.

The chain has TRBV20-1 and TRBJ2-7; D remains ambiguous. The CDR3 loop spans 12 amino acids. Germline assignment: CDR1 DFQATT and CDR2 SNEGSKA (reference sequence). Trimming took off 3 bases at V and 0 bases at J, with 6 bases between the two ends. DNA for the CDR3: TGCAGTGCTAGTCTTGTCTCCTACGAGCAGTACTTC. Translated, it gives CSASLVSYEQYF.

CDR3 bases: TGCAGCGCCCGGACGGGTGAAGATACGCAGTATTTT. It yields the protein CSARTGEDTQYF. The chain joins TRBV29-1 to TRBJ2-3; D ambiguous. Trimming took 7 bases from V and 5 from J, leaving 13 bases between them. Germline values: CDR1 SQVTM, CDR2 ANQGSEA. This CDR3 is 12 amino acids long.

V usage is TRBV15 and J usage is TRBJ2-7; 7 bases map to TRBD2. V lost 1 base, J lost 3 bases, and 9 bases stayed unmatched. There are 16 residues in the CDR3. Germline lookup yields CDR1 LNHNV and CDR2 YYDKDF (reference sequence). The CDR3 here is CATSRGEGRDRYEQYF. CDR3 in DNA: TGTGCCACCAGCAGAGGGGAGGGGAGGGACCGCTACGAGCAGTACTTC.

This sequence joins TRBV7-2 and TRBJ1-2; TRBD1 matches at 9 bases. The trim removed 2 bases at V and 4 bases at J, leaving 8 bases unmatched. The CDR3 consists of 16 residues. In germline, CDR1 is SGHTA, CDR2 FQGNSA. CDR3 in amino acids: CASSLSQGTGIYGYTF. In nucleotides, the CDR3 is TGTGCCAGCAGCTTATCCCAAGGGACAGGGATCTATGGCTACACCTTC.

This clonotype occurred a few times. The chain carries TRBV12-3 or TRBV12-4 and TRBJ1-1; the D is unclear. The CDR3 covers 13 residues. V was pared by 4 bases and J by 11 bases, with 17 bases between. The DNA for the CDR3 is TGTGCCAGCAGTTCCCCCCCAGCGCGAGGGGCTTTCTTT. Protein: CASSSPPARGAFF.

This clonotype occurred a few times. The chain combines TRBV7-9 with TRBJ1-5; the D is unclear. The CDR3 extends over 13 amino acids. Trimming left V 1 base short and J 7 bases short, with 8 bases between. Germline-derived CDR1 and CDR2 are SEHNR and FQNEAQ (reference sequence). The CDR3 coding sequence is TGTGCCAGCAGCTTAGATTGGGAACAGCCCCAGCATTTT. Its protein product is CASSLDWEQPQHF.